This paragraph reports one T cell receptor (beta chain). Method: immunoSEQ multiplex PCR; TCRdb's copy keeps in-frame clones and lacks some. The sample lists approximately 260,000 clones; over 75% were seen once. The germline CDR1 and CDR2 sequences are LNHDA and SQIVND (reference sequence). This CDR3 spans 15 amino acids. V trimming: 3 bases; J trimming: 7 bases; junction bases outside the gene matches: 5. This sample is drawn from a study of blood T cell repertoires in COVID-19. About the study: COVID-19 samples collected from the United States, Italy and Spain covered acute and convalescent phases. T cells, B-cell-depleted T cells, or PBMCs provided the cDNA or gDNA that served as material.

The origin of this receptor is a human donor in a cohort sampled during active COVID-19. The genes are TRBV19 and TRBJ1-6; 8 bases match TRBD1. The sample consisted of peripheral blood. CDR3 nucleotide sequence: TGTGCCAGTAGTATCCTTGCAGGGGGCAATTCACCCCTCCACTTT. It specifies CASSILAGGNSPLHF. Based on the CDR3 plus reference TRBV19 and TRBJ1-6, the full variable domain is DGGITQSPKYLFRKEGQNVTLSCEQNLNHDAMYWYRQDPGQGLRLIYYSQIVNDFQKGDIAEGYSVSREKKESFPLTVTSAQKNPTAFYLCASSILAGGNSPLHFGNGTRLTVT.